This section outlines one TCR beta chain sequence together with its context. The junction had 7 bases not matched to a gene; V was cut back by 5 bases and J by 5 bases. The CDR3 runs 15 residues. The germline gives CDR1 SGHTA, CDR2 FQGTGA. Produced via immunoSEQ multiplex PCR; TCRdb's table is partial and in-frame only. The sample carries fewer than 200,000 clones, around nine tenths recorded once. This sample was taken from a study of blood T cell repertoires in COVID-19. The sample was peripheral blood. This chain links TRBV7-3 with TRBJ2-2, with TRBD1 matching 8 bases. This clonotype was obtained from a man aged 35-49 years with active or convalescent COVID-19. The CDR3 sequence is CASSAGQGSTGELFF. In nucleotides, the CDR3 is TGTGCCAGCAGCGCCGGACAGGGTAGTACCGGGGAGCTGTTTTTT.